This note documents a single TCR beta chain sequence. Each CDR3 protein gets one entry after TCRdb re-called the RACE reads with MiXCR. The table includes around 180,000 distinct CDR3 sequences, around 30% detected once. CDR3 length equals 13 residues. Germline V CDR1 and CDR2: SGHTA, FQGNSA. Trimming stripped 5 bases from V and 2 bases from J, with 8 bases between. The entry originates in a study of human T cells and chemical hapten exposure. Time point given: pre-sensitization, week 0. Described treatment: therapeutic diphenylcyclopropenone sensitization with weekly scalp DPC. Sequenced here: whole blood, sampled in connection with sensitization to the hapten diphenylcyclopropenone (DPC). This chain uses TRBV7-2 with TRBJ2-3, with D uncertain. The sequence derives from a woman under 40 with alopecia areata. Some clones in this sample may be carry-over from other donors' samples. The CDR3 nucleotides read TGTGCCAGCAGCACGATGTTCACAGATACGCAGTATTTT. It encodes CASSTMFTDTQYF.